Below are 7 T cell receptor beta chains sequenced from a single sample in a study of T cells in Graves' hyperthyroidism and ophthalmopathy. Amplification yielded TCR beta CDR3 regions, with RNA transcripts as the source. The TCR CDR3 was amplified in a first-round RT-PCR using the HTBI primer set. Each CDR3 protein is one row after TCRdb ran MiXCR on the multiplex PCR reads. The sample records a few hundred thousand distinct CDR3 sequences, approximately 44% being singletons. Material: peripheral blood or thyroid tissue (not recorded which). The receptor source for this set is a woman between 18 and 29 years old with Graves' hyperthyroidism.

J is TRBJ1-3 and V is TRBV15; 8 nucleotides match TRBD1. This CDR3 contains 16 residues. The V gene end was trimmed by 10 bases and the J gene end by 4 bases; junction bases not matched to a gene: 15. Per the germline V gene, CDR1 is LNHNV and CDR2 is YYDKDF (reference sequence). The chain's CDR3 is CASGLEQGGRGNTIYF. CDR3 bases: TGTGCCAGCGGCCTGGAACAGGGGGGCAGAGGAAACACCATATATTTT.

At least ten counts were recorded for this clonotype. The chain has TRBV15 and TRBJ2-7; no reliable D call. Germline V CDR1 and CDR2: LNHNV, YYDKDF (reference sequence). The CDR3 consists of 17 residues. V was cut by 3 bases and J by 1 base, with 19 bases left in between. The CDR3 sequence: CATSRTGSDGPSYEQYF. The CDR3 bases are TGTGCCACCAGCAGGACGGGCAGTGACGGACCTTCCTACGAGCAGTACTTC.

The chain is built from TRBV7-9 and TRBJ2-5; 11 nucleotides match TRBD1. CDR3 length: 16 amino acids. Trimming removed 6 bases from V and 4 bases from J; junction bases left unmatched: 10. Germline values: CDR1 SEHNR, CDR2 FQNEAQ (reference sequence). The CDR3 here is CASSFRTGGAGETQYF. In nucleotides, the CDR3 is TGTGCCAGCAGTTTCCGGACAGGGGGCGCAGGAGAGACCCAGTACTTC.

A few counts support this clonotype. The chain links TRBV3-1 to TRBJ2-2; 7 bases fit TRBD1. Unmatched junction bases numbered 7, after V lost 6 bases and J lost 0 bases. The CDR3 is 16 amino acids. Germline V gene data show CDR1 as LGHDT and CDR2 as YNNKEL (reference sequence). CDR3 in DNA: TGTGCCAGCAGGCCCGGGACAGCCGCGAACACCGGGGAGCTGTTTTTT. Translating gives CASRPGTAANTGELFF. Full variable domain (outside the CDR3, taken from reference TRBV3-1 and TRBJ2-2): DTAVSQTPKYLVTQMGNDKSIKCEQNLGHDTMYWYKQDSKKFLKIMFSYNNKELIINETVPNRFSPKSPDKAHLNLHINSLELGDSAVYFCASRPGTAANTGELFFGEGSRLTVL.

This clonotype appeared many times. V is TRBV11-2 and J is TRBJ1-1, with no clear D. This CDR3 is 15 amino acids long. V shed 2 bases and J shed 2 bases, with 12 bases lying between them. CDR1 SGHAT and CDR2 FQNNGV come from the germline V gene. The CDR3 DNA reads as TGTGCCAGCAGCTTAACGGGCAGACCAAACACTGAAGCTTTCTTT. This encodes CASSLTGRPNTEAFF.

At least ten counts were recorded for this clonotype. J is TRBJ2-7 and V is TRBV19; D is unclear. The CDR3 extends over 14 amino acids. V gave up 4 bases and J gave up 4 bases, with 14 bases separating them. Germline V gene data show CDR1 as LNHDA and CDR2 as SQIVND (reference sequence). In nucleotides, the CDR3 is TGTGCCAGTAGTACCGGGTTTGGGGTGTACGAGCAGTACTTC. It encodes CASSTGFGVYEQYF. The complete variable domain, with remaining parts taken from reference TRBV19 and TRBJ2-7, reads DGGITQSPKYLFRKEGQNVTLSCEQNLNHDAMYWYRQDPGQGLRLIYYSQIVNDFQKGDIAEGYSVSREKKESFPLTVTSAQKNPTAFYLCASSTGFGVYEQYFGPGTRLTVT.

The chain joins TRBV29-1 to TRBJ2-7; the match to TRBD2 covers 7 bases. J was trimmed by 3 bases and V by 4 bases; bases with no gene match: 15. CDR3 length: 16 residues. The V gene's germline CDR1 is SQVTM and CDR2 ANQGSEA. Written as DNA, the CDR3 is TGCAGCGTTGTCCCACGACTAGCAGGCACCAACTACGAGCAGTACTTC. Amino acid sequence: CSVVPRLAGTNYEQYF.